This T cell receptor (beta chain) was sequenced for a study of cytomegalovirus exposure and HLA in healthy donors. Study-level points and caveats: Follow-up analysis seemed to connect common viral pathogens with several of the most significant clusters identified. Sequencing likely produced, as an artifact, a cluster of highly shared sequence variants.

To note about this clone: The antigen remains undetermined.

Germline CDR1 and CDR2: SGHTS and YDEGEE. The CDR3 sequence is 13 residues long. V was trimmed by 4 bases and J by 11 bases, leaving 16 bases between them. PCR primers comprised 60 Vbeta and 13 Jbeta primers. Libraries were prepared by immunoSEQ multiplex PCR; TCRdb keeps only in-frame clonotypes and omits some of them. The table has just over 200,000 clones, 70% seen once; the top ten hold about 3%. The TCR was taken from a man aged 35 to 55 in good health and CMV-seropositive. Material: PBMCs. The genes are TRBV5-8 and TRBJ1-5; D call uncertain. The CDR3 DNA follows: TGTGCCAGCAGCAACGGGAGGGCTTGGTCCCAGCATTTT. Protein product: CASSNGRAWSQHF.